This T cell receptor (beta chain) is drawn from a study of T cells in Graves' hyperthyroidism and ophthalmopathy. The study defined stable Graves' hyperthyroidism as no ophthalmopathy progression within 18 months. Diagnosis rested on symptoms, serum thyroxine and TRAb, thyroid ultrasound, and orbital computed tomography. Using RNA transcripts as the source, TCR beta CDR3 regions were amplified. An initial round of RT-PCR targeting the TCR CDR3 relied on the HTBI primer set. TCRdb called the multiplex PCR reads again in MiXCR, with one record for every CDR3 protein. The sample carries some 510,000 distinct CDR3 sequences, less than 25% recorded once. This clonotype was observed many times. This receptor was taken from a man between 18 and 29 years old with Graves' hyperthyroidism. The sample consisted of blood.

CDR3 in amino acids: CASSQDVSGGGYGYTF. The CDR3 DNA follows: TGTGCCAGCAGCCAAGACGTTTCGGGGGGCGGGTATGGCTACACCTTC. The rearrangement uses TRBV4-2 and TRBJ1-2, with D tentatively TRBD1 (6 bases). Trimming took 0 bases from V and 5 from J, leaving 16 bases between them. The CDR3 sequence is 16 residues long. Germline V gives CDR1 LGHNA, CDR2 YNFKEQ.